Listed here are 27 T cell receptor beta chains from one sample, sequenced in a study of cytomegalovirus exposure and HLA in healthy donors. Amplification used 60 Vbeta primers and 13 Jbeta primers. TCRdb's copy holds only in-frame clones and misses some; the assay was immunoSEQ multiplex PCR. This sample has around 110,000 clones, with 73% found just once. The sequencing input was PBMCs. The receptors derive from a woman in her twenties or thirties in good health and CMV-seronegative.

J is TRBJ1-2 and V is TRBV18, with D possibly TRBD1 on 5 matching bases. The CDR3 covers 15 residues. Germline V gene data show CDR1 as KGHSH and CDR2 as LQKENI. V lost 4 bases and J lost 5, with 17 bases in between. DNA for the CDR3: TGTGCCAGCTCACTCCGGGGAGGACATGGGTATGGCTACACCTTC. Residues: CASSLRGGHGYGYTF. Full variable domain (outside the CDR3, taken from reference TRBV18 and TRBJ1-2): NAGVMQNPRHLVRRRGQEARLRCSPMKGHSHVYWYRQLPEEGLKFMVYLQKENIIDESGMPKERFSAEFPKEGPSILRIQQVVRGDSAAYFCASSLRGGHGYGYTFGSGTRLTVV.

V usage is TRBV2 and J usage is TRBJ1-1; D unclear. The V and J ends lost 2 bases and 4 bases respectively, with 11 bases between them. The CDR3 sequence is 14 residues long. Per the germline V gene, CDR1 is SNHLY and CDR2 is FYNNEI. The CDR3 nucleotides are TGTGCCAGCAGTGAATTTCTGGAGGGCACTGAAGCTTTCTTT. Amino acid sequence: CASSEFLEGTEAFF.

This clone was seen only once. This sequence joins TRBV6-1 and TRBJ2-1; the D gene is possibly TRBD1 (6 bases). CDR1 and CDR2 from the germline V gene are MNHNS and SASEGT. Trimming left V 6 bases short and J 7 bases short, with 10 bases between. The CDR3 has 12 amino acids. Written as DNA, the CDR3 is TGTGCCAGCAGCCGGACAGAAAATGAGCAGTTCTTC. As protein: CASSRTENEQFF.

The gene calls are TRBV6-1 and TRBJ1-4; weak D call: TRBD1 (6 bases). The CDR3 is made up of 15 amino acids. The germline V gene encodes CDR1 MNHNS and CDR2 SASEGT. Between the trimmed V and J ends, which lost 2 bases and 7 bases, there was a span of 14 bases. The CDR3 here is CASSEMGAGFEKLFF. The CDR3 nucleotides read TGTGCCAGCAGTGAAATGGGGGCAGGGTTTGAAAAACTGTTTTTT.

CDR3 loop: CASSSVAATEAFF. CDR3 in DNA: TGTGCCAGCAGTTCGGTGGCGGCTACTGAAGCTTTCTTT. The V call is TRBV7-9, the J call TRBJ1-1; no clear D. Trimming pared 6 bases from V and 5 bases from J, leaving 13 bases between. The CDR3 consists of 13 residues. Germline CDR1 is SEHNR and CDR2 is FQNEAQ (reference sequence).

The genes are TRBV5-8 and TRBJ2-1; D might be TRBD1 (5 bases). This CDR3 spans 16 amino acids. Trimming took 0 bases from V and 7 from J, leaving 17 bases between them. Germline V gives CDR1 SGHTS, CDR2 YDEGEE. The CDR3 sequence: CASSLEPLIKGNEQFF. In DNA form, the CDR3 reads TGTGCCAGCAGCTTGGAACCTTTAATAAAGGGGAATGAGCAGTTCTTC. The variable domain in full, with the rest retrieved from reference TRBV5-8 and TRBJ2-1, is EAGVTQSPTHLIKTRGQQATLRCSPISGHTSVYWYQQALGLGLQFLLWYDEGEERNRGNFPPRFSGRQFPNYSSELNVNALELEDSALYLCASSLEPLIKGNEQFFGPGTRLTVL.

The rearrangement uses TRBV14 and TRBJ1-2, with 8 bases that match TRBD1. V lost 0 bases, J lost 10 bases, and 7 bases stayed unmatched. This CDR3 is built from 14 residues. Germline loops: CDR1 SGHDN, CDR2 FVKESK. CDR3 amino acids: CASSQDLRTGSYTF. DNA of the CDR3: TGTGCCAGCAGCCAAGATCTCAGGACAGGGTCCTACACCTTC.

CDR3 nucleotides: TGTGCCAGCAGTCAACTAGCGGAGTTCTACGAGCAGTACTTC. It encodes CASSQLAEFYEQYF. The chain employs TRBV27 and TRBJ2-7; 8 bases line up with TRBD2. This CDR3 has 14 residues. Germline-derived CDR1 and CDR2 are MNHEY and SMNVEV (reference sequence). V lost 5 bases, J lost 3 bases, and 6 bases stayed unmatched.

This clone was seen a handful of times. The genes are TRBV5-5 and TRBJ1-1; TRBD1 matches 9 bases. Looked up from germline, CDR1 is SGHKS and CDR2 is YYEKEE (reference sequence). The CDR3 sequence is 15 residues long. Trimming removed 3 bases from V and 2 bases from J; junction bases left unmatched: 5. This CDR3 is CASSYPGQGNTEAFF. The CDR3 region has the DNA TGTGCCAGCAGCTACCCGGGACAGGGTAACACTGAAGCTTTCTTT.

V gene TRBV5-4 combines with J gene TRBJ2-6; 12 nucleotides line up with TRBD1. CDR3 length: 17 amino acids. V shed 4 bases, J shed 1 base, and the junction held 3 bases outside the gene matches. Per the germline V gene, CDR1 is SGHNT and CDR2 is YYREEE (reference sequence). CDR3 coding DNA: TGTGCCAGCAGCAAGGGACAGGGGGCATCTGGGGCCAACGTCCTGACTTTC. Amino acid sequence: CASSKGQGASGANVLTF.

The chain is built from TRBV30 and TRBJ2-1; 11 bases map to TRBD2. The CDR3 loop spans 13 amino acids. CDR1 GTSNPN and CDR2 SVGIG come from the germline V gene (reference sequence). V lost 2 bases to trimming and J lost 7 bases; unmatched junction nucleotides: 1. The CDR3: CAWSRLAGNEQFF. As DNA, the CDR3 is TGTGCCTGGAGTCGACTAGCGGGAAATGAGCAGTTCTTC.

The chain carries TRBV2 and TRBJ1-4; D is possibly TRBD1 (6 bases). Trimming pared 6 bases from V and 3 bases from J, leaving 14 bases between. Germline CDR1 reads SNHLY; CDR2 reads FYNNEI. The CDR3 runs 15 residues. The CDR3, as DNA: TGTGCCAGCAGCACAATGGGGACATCTAATGAAAAACTGTTTTTT. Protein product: CASSTMGTSNEKLFF.

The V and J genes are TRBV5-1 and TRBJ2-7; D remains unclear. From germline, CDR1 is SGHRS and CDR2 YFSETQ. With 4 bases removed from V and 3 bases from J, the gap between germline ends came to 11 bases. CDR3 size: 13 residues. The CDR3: CASSQRLHYEQYF. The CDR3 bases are TGCGCCAGCAGCCAGCGACTGCACTACGAGCAGTACTTC.

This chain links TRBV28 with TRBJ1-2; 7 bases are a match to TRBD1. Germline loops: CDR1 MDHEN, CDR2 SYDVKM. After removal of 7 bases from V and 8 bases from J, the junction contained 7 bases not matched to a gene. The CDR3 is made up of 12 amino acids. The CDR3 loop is CASTSTGKGYTF. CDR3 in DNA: TGTGCCAGCACCTCGACAGGGAAGGGCTACACCTTC.

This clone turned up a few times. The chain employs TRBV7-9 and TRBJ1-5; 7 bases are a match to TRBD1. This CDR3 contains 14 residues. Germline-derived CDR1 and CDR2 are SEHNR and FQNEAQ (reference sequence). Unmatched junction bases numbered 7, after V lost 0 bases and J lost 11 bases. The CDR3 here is CASSLAQGGQTQHF. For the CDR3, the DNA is TGTGCCAGCAGCTTAGCGCAGGGGGGCCAGACCCAGCATTTT.

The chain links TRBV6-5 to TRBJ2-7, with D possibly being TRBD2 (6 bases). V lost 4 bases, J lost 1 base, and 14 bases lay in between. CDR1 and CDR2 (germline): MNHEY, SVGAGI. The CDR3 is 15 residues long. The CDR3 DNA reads TGTGCCAGCAGTTCAACCTTGGCGGGATCCTACGAGCAGTACTTC. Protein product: CASSSTLAGSYEQYF.

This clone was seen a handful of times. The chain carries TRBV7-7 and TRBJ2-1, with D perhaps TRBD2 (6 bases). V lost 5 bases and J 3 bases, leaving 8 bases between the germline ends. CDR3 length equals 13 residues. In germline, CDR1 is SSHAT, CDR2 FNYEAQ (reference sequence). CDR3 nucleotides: TGTGCCAGCAGCCAGGACTACTACAATGAGCAGTTCTTC. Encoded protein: CASSQDYYNEQFF.

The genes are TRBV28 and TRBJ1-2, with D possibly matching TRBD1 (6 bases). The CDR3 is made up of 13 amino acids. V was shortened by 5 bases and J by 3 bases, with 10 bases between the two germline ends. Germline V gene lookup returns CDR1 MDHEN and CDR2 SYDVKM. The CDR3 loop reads CASSLNRDYGYTF. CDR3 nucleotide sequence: TGTGCCAGCAGTCTGAACAGGGACTATGGCTACACCTTC.

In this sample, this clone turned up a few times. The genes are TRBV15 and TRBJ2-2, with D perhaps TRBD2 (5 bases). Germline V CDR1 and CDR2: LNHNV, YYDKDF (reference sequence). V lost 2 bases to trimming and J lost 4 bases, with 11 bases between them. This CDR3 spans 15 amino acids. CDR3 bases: TGTGCCACCAGCAGACCCCGGGGTACCACCGGGGAGCTGTTTTTT. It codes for CATSRPRGTTGELFF.

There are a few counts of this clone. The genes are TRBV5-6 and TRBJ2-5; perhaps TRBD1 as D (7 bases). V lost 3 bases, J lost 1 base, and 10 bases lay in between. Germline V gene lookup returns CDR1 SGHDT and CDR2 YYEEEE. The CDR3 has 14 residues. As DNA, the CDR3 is TGTGCCAGCAGCTGGGGGGACAGCCAAGAGACCCAGTACTTC. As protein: CASSWGDSQETQYF.

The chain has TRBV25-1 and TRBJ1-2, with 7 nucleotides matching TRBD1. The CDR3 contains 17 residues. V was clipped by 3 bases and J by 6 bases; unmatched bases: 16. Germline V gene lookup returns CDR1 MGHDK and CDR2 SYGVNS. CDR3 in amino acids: CASSERDREIALHGYTF. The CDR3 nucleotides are TGTGCCAGCAGTGAGCGAGACAGGGAGATAGCTCTCCATGGCTACACCTTC.

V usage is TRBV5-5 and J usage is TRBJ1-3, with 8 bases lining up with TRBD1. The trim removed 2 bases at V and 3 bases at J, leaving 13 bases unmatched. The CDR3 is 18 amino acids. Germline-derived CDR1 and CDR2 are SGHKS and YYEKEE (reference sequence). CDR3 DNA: TGTGCCAGCAGCTTTAACAGGGGGACAAACTGGTTTGGAAACACCATATATTTT. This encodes CASSFNRGTNWFGNTIYF.

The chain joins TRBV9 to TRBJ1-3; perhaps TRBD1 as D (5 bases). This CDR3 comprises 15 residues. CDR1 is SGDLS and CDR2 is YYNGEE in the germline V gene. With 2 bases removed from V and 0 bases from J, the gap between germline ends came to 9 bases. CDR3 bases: TGTGCCAGCAGCGTTAAGGGGAACTCTGGAAACACCATATATTTT. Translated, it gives CASSVKGNSGNTIYF.

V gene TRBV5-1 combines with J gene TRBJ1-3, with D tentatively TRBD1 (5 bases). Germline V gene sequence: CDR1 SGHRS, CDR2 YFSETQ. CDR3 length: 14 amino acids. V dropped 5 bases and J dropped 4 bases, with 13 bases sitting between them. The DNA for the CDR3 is TGCGCCAGCAGTCACCAGGGTGGAGGAAACACCATATATTTT. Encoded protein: CASSHQGGGNTIYF.

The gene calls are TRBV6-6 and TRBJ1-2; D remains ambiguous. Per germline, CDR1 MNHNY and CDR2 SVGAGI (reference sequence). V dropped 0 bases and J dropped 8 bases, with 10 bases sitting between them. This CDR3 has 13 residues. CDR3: CASSYSLVGGYTF. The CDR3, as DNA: TGTGCCAGCAGTTACTCGTTGGTGGGCGGCTACACCTTC.

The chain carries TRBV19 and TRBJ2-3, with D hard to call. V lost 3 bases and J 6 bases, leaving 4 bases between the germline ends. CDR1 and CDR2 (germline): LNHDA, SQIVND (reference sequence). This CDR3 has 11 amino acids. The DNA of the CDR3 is TGTGCCAGTAGTATTGAGGATACGCAGTATTTT. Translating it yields CASSIEDTQYF.

The CDR3 protein is CASSSETGPLHF. CDR3 bases: TGTGCCAGCAGCTCTGAAACAGGGCCCCTCCACTTT. The chain links TRBV7-9 to TRBJ1-6; a possible D gene is TRBD1 (6 bases). Trimming pared 4 bases from V and 13 bases from J, leaving 11 bases between. The V gene's germline CDR1 is SEHNR and CDR2 FQNEAQ (reference sequence). The length of the CDR3 is 12 residues. The complete variable domain, with remaining parts taken from reference TRBV7-9 and TRBJ1-6, reads DTGVSQNPRHKITKRGQNVTFRCDPISEHNRLYWYRQTLGQGPEFLTYFQNEAQLEKSRLLSDRFSAERPKGSFSTLEIQRTEQGDSAMYLCASSSETGPLHFGNGTRLTVT.